This T cell receptor (beta chain) was documented in a study of PD-1 and CTLA-4 blockade in melanoma. TCRdb keeps only in-frame clones here, not all; method: immunoSEQ multiplex PCR. The sample holds 8,500 to 13,000 clones, roughly 82% seen once. The CDR3 contains 13 residues. Trimming removed 7 bases from V and 3 bases from J, with 12 bases in between. Germline CDR1 and CDR2: LNHDA and SQIVND (reference sequence). The rearrangement joins TRBV19 to TRBJ1-1; weak D call: TRBD1 (6 bases). This TCR came from a human donor with melanoma. Here the sequenced sample was CD8+ T cells from peripheral blood, taken from a patient given anti-PD-1 treatment. As DNA, the CDR3 is TGTGCCAGTAAGGGGGGGGTTTACACTGAAGCTTTCTTT. Translated: CASKGGVYTEAFF.